A single sample gave rise to the 8 T cell receptor beta chains below, sequenced in a study of cytomegalovirus exposure and HLA in healthy donors. The primer mix had 60 Vbeta and 13 Jbeta primers. Measured with immunoSEQ multiplex PCR; TCRdb has only the in-frame clones, and not every one. The sample contains around 150,000 clones, around 67% of which appear only once. What was sequenced was PBMCs. These receptors were obtained from a young woman in good health and CMV-seropositive.

This clone was seen a few times. The chain's CDR3 is CSVNGVTDTQYF. DNA for the CDR3: TGCAGCGTAAACGGGGTCACAGATACGCAGTATTTT. The J gene is TRBJ2-3, the V gene TRBV29-1; maybe TRBD2 (5 bases). The CDR3 has 12 amino acids. Trimming removed 6 bases from V and 2 bases from J, with 9 bases in between. CDR1 SQVTM and CDR2 ANQGSEA come from the germline V gene.

The chain uses TRBV6-6 and TRBJ2-2, with TRBD1 matching over 9 bases. From germline, CDR1 is MNHNY and CDR2 SVGAGI (reference sequence). Losses at the gene ends were 9 bases for V and 5 bases for J; bases not matched to a gene: 13. The CDR3 covers 16 residues. In DNA form, the CDR3 reads TGTGCCAGTACGGGACAGGGCCCTCTGTGGACCGGGGAGCTGTTTTTT. Translating gives CASTGQGPLWTGELFF.

The genes are TRBV19 and TRBJ1-5; perhaps TRBD1 as D (5 bases). Germline CDR1 is LNHDA and CDR2 is SQIVND (reference sequence). V shed 8 bases and J shed 0 bases, with 11 bases lying between them. CDR3 length equals 14 residues. The CDR3 region has the DNA TGTGCCAGTCTCGGGGGTGATAGCAATCAGCCCCAGCATTTT. Protein product: CASLGGDSNQPQHF.

The chain joins TRBV5-4 to TRBJ1-2, with D possibly being TRBD1 (5 bases). Germline lookup yields CDR1 SGHNT and CDR2 YYREEE (reference sequence). V was trimmed by 2 bases and J by 8 bases, leaving 22 bases between them. This CDR3 is built from 16 residues. The CDR3 DNA reads as TGTGCCAGCAGCTTAAGTGGCGGGGCTATTCTTTGGGGCTACACCTTC. It translates to CASSLSGGAILWGYTF.

The chain links TRBV6-5 to TRBJ1-1; 9 nucleotides line up with TRBD1. The ends lost 2 bases at V and 3 bases at J; junction bases unmatched: 4. CDR3 length: 15 amino acids. Germline loops: CDR1 MNHEY, CDR2 SVGAGI. CDR3 loop: CASSYTGQGHTEAFF. Written as DNA, the CDR3 is TGTGCCAGCAGTTACACGGGACAGGGACACACTGAAGCTTTCTTT.

The rearrangement joins TRBV7-3 to TRBJ2-1; D is perhaps TRBD1 (7 bases). This CDR3 is built from 14 residues. The V end lost 2 bases, the J end lost 7 bases, and 12 bases lay between the germline ends. CDR1 SGHTA and CDR2 FQGTGA come from the germline V gene. For the CDR3, the DNA is TGTGCCAGCAGCTTACAACAGGGGAGGAATGAGCAGTTCTTC. Translated: CASSLQQGRNEQFF. The full variable domain, its missing parts supplied by reference TRBV7-3 and TRBJ2-1, is GAGVSQTPSNKVTEKGKYVELRCDPISGHTALYWYRQSLGQGPEFLIYFQGTGAADDSGLPNDRFFAVRPEGSVSTLKIQRTERGDSAVYLCASSLQQGRNEQFFGPGTRLTVL.

This clone was detected a few times. The V and J genes are TRBV2 and TRBJ2-7; D is possibly TRBD2 (6 bases). This CDR3 has 13 amino acids. The germline CDR1 and CDR2 sequences are SNHLY and FYNNEI. The V gene lost 5 bases and the J gene lost 6 bases, with 14 bases spanning the gap. CDR3 DNA: TGTGCCAGCAGTCCGTTCGGGGAGGTCGAGCAGTACTTC. Translating gives CASSPFGEVEQYF.

The count of this clone is one. V and J are TRBV28 and TRBJ1-1, with TRBD1 as a possible D gene (5 bases). Between the trimmed V and J ends, which lost 8 bases and 5 bases, there was a span of 21 bases. The germline V gene encodes CDR1 MDHEN and CDR2 SYDVKM. This CDR3 contains 15 residues. The CDR3 DNA is TGTGCCAGCGAACCTCCCCGGGGGTGGGGGACTGAAGCTTTCTTT. It translates to CASEPPRGWGTEAFF.